These 22 T cell receptor beta chains share one sample of origin, sequenced in a study of blood T cell repertoires in COVID-19. Data came from immunoSEQ multiplex PCR; TCRdb stores just in-frame clones and leaves some out. Counted here are 90,000 to 120,000 clones, roughly 85% occurring once; the ten biggest clones make up more than 2%. Sequencing was carried out using peripheral blood. Every receptor here comes from a human donor in a cohort sampled during active COVID-19.

The chain links TRBV28 to TRBJ1-1, with 9 bases fitting TRBD1. Germline CDR1 MDHEN, CDR2 SYDVKM. The V and J ends lost 6 bases and 8 bases, in that order; junction bases with no gene match: 10. The CDR3 sequence is 14 residues long. The CDR3 bases are TGTGCCAGCAGCAAAGGACAGGGGCGTACCGAAGCTTTCTTT. It is translated as CASSKGQGRTEAFF.

The rearrangement joins TRBV5-6 to TRBJ2-5; 9 nucleotides align to TRBD2. Losses at the gene ends were 0 bases for V and 6 bases for J; bases not matched to a gene: 18. The CDR3 is 19 amino acids. Germline lookup yields CDR1 SGHDT and CDR2 YYEEEE. CDR3 in amino acids: CASSLEVSRWTSAEKTQYF. The CDR3 coding sequence is TGTGCCAGCAGCTTGGAGGTTTCTCGCTGGACTAGCGCAGAGAAGACCCAGTACTTC.

The chain has TRBV19 and TRBJ2-7; 7 bases are a match to TRBD1. The CDR3 is 15 amino acids. Germline V gene sequence: CDR1 LNHDA, CDR2 SQIVND (reference sequence). The V gene end was trimmed by 5 bases and the J gene end by 0 bases; junction bases not matched to a gene: 7. As DNA, the CDR3 is TGTGCCAGTAGTTCGGGACAGCAGAGCTCCTACGAGCAGTACTTC. Its protein is CASSSGQQSSYEQYF.

Written as DNA, the CDR3 is TGTGCCAGCGGCCCGAACACCATATATTTT. Translating gives CASGPNTIYF. The chain employs TRBV12-3 or TRBV12-4 and TRBJ1-3; D is undetermined. Trimming took off 8 bases at V and 7 bases at J, with 6 bases between the two ends. The CDR3 has 10 amino acids.

The V and J genes are TRBV5-1 and TRBJ2-7; D is uncertain. The CDR3 totals 9 residues. The ends were cut back, 9 bases at V and 7 bases at J, with 8 bases in the middle. CDR1 and CDR2 from the germline V gene are SGHRS and YFSETQ. The CDR3 reads CATGPEQYF. CDR3 nucleotide sequence: TGCGCCACCGGTCCGGAGCAGTACTTC.

The chain uses TRBV30 and TRBJ1-5; TRBD1 agrees at 9 bases. Germline V gene sequence: CDR1 GTSNPN, CDR2 SVGIG (reference sequence). J lost 4 bases, V lost 1 base, and 8 bases had no gene match. This CDR3 region has 16 residues. The CDR3 region is CAWSALGGQGNQPQHF. The DNA of the CDR3 is TGTGCCTGGAGTGCCCTGGGGGGACAGGGTAATCAGCCCCAGCATTTT.

The J gene is TRBJ2-1, the V gene TRBV12-3 or TRBV12-4; 7 nucleotides agree with TRBD1. The trim removed 2 bases at V and 13 bases at J, leaving 5 bases unmatched. The CDR3 has 12 residues. The CDR3 nucleotides are TGTGCCAGCAGTTTAACGACAGGGAGACAGTTCTTC. Encoded protein: CASSLTTGRQFF.

This sequence joins TRBV30 and TRBJ2-2, with D tentatively TRBD2 (6 bases). The CDR3 has 16 residues. The germline V gene encodes CDR1 GTSNPN and CDR2 SVGIG (reference sequence). Trimming took off 5 bases at V and 1 base at J, with 17 bases between the two ends. The CDR3 spells CAWGGGQGKNTGELFF. CDR3 DNA: TGTGCCTGGGGAGGAGGGCAAGGCAAGAACACCGGGGAGCTGTTTTTT.

This clone has only one observation. The chain joins TRBV6-1 to TRBJ2-7; possibly TRBD2 for D (6 bases). V was clipped by 2 bases and J by 6 bases, with 11 bases between them. The germline V gene has CDR1 MNHNS and CDR2 SASEGT. The CDR3 loop spans 13 amino acids. CDR3 bases: TGTGCCAGCAGTGAACGTTCTAGCGCCGAGCAGTACTTC. Translation: CASSERSSAEQYF.

This chain links TRBV5-1 with TRBJ1-3, with D perhaps TRBD1 (6 bases). This CDR3 has 15 residues. Trimming pared 2 bases from V and 2 bases from J, leaving 11 bases between. Germline V gene lookup returns CDR1 SGHRS and CDR2 YFSETQ. The CDR3 loop is CASSLQGTAGNTIYF. The CDR3, as DNA: TGCGCCAGCAGCTTACAGGGTACAGCTGGAAACACCATATATTTT.

The chain recombines TRBV7-9 with TRBJ2-7, with a weak D call TRBD2 (6 bases). The length of the CDR3 is 15 residues. V lost 0 bases to trimming and J lost 5 bases, with 14 bases between them. In germline, CDR1 is SEHNR, CDR2 FQNEAQ (reference sequence). In nucleotides, the CDR3 is TGTGCCAGCAGCTTAGCCGGTTGGCCGGGGGACGAGCAGTACTTC. It codes for CASSLAGWPGDEQYF.

This clone has a single count. The V and J genes are TRBV6-5 and TRBJ1-2, with a tentative D call TRBD1 (6 bases). CDR3 length equals 15 residues. Germline V gene data show CDR1 as MNHEY and CDR2 as SVGAGI. V lost 2 bases and J 6 bases, leaving 16 bases between the germline ends. DNA for the CDR3: TGTGCCAGCAGTTACCAGAAGGCCAGGGGAGATGGCTACACCTTC. Protein: CASSYQKARGDGYTF.

The gene calls are TRBV7-6 and TRBJ1-2; D is undetermined. The germline gives CDR1 SGHVS, CDR2 FNYEAQ. The CDR3 totals 15 residues. The V end was cut by 1 base, the J end by 0 bases, with 9 bases between. The CDR3 DNA reads as TGTGCCAGCAGCTTAGAAGCAGCGTCTAACTATGGCTACACCTTC. This codes for CASSLEAASNYGYTF.

This clone came up once. The chain joins TRBV19 to TRBJ1-2, with 10 nucleotides matching TRBD1. J was trimmed by 7 bases and V by 6 bases; bases with no gene match: 8. The germline V gene has CDR1 LNHDA and CDR2 SQIVND (reference sequence). The CDR3 contains 14 residues. The CDR3 sequence is CASRMDRGTFGYTF. The DNA for the CDR3 is TGTGCCAGTAGAATGGACAGGGGGACATTTGGCTACACCTTC. Based on the CDR3 plus reference TRBV19 and TRBJ1-2, the full variable domain is DGGITQSPKYLFRKEGQNVTLSCEQNLNHDAMYWYRQDPGQGLRLIYYSQIVNDFQKGDIAEGYSVSREKKESFPLTVTSAQKNPTAFYLCASRMDRGTFGYTFGSGTRLTVV.

This clone was detected only once. J is TRBJ2-2 and V is TRBV4-2, with D possibly TRBD1 on 5 matching bases. Trimming shortened V by 0 bases and J by 1 base, and 12 bases separated the two germline ends. CDR1 LGHNA and CDR2 YNFKEQ come from the germline V gene. There are 17 residues in the CDR3. The chain's CDR3 is CASSQDHDSLNTGELFF. CDR3 DNA sequence: TGTGCCAGCAGCCAAGACCACGACAGTCTGAACACCGGGGAGCTGTTTTTT.

The count of this clone is one. The V gene is TRBV2, the J gene TRBJ1-2; a possible D gene is TRBD1 (5 bases). Germline CDR1 SNHLY, CDR2 FYNNEI. V was clipped by 7 bases and J by 8 bases, with 11 bases between them. This CDR3 region has 11 residues. CDR3 sequence (DNA): TGTGCCAGCACTCCGGGGGAGGGCTACACCTTC. It encodes CASTPGEGYTF.

The chain combines TRBV27 with TRBJ1-5, with D possibly being TRBD1 (6 bases). Germline V gene lookup returns CDR1 MNHEY and CDR2 SMNVEV (reference sequence). This CDR3 is built from 14 residues. Trimming shortened V by 5 bases and J by 5 bases, and 13 bases separated the two germline ends. CDR3 nucleotides: TGTGCCAGCAGTCCCATACAGGGCCATCAGCCCCAGCATTTT. It encodes CASSPIQGHQPQHF.

The rearrangement links TRBV24-1 to TRBJ2-1, with 10 bases matching TRBD1. The ends lost 3 bases at V and 3 bases at J; junction bases unmatched: 4. The length of the CDR3 is 16 residues. Germline V gene lookup returns CDR1 KGHDR and CDR2 SFDVKD. CDR3 in amino acids: CATSDTGDRGYNEQFF. Written as DNA, the CDR3 is TGTGCCACCAGTGATACCGGGGACAGGGGCTACAATGAGCAGTTCTTC.

This chain uses TRBV5-4 with TRBJ2-1; 8 positions match TRBD2. The length of the CDR3 is 16 residues. The J segment lost 5 bases and the V segment lost 4 bases, leaving 11 bases of the junction unmatched. The V gene's germline CDR1 is SGHNT and CDR2 YYREEE (reference sequence). The CDR3 loop reads CASSTVQRGSNNEQFF. CDR3 DNA sequence: TGTGCCAGCAGCACCGTGCAGCGGGGGTCAAACAATGAGCAGTTCTTC.

The chain carries TRBV28 and TRBJ2-7, with 11 bases aligning to TRBD1. The germline V gene encodes CDR1 MDHEN and CDR2 SYDVKM. CDR3 size: 16 residues. V shed 6 bases, J shed 4 bases, and the junction held 11 bases outside the gene matches. The CDR3 coding sequence is TGTGCCAGCAGCTCCCAGGGGACAGGGGGTCCTTACGAGCAGTACTTC. This gives the protein CASSSQGTGGPYEQYF.

The CDR3 sequence is CASSGIGLPGTYNSPLHF. For the CDR3, the DNA is TGTGCCAGCAGCGGAATCGGGCTTCCGGGGACCTATAATTCACCCCTCCACTTT. This chain joins TRBV7-9 and TRBJ1-6; no firm D call. The CDR3 loop spans 18 amino acids. V lost 5 bases and J lost 2, with 19 bases in between. Per the germline V gene, CDR1 is SEHNR and CDR2 is FQNEAQ (reference sequence).

CDR3 coding DNA: TGTGCCAGCAGCCACACAGGGGCTGGGGCCAACGTCCTGACTTTC. Protein product: CASSHTGAGANVLTF. The chain carries TRBV9 and TRBJ2-6, with 7 bases lining up with TRBD1. Germline CDR1 SGDLS, CDR2 YYNGEE. The CDR3 extends over 15 amino acids. V lost 4 bases to trimming and J lost 2 bases; unmatched junction nucleotides: 3.